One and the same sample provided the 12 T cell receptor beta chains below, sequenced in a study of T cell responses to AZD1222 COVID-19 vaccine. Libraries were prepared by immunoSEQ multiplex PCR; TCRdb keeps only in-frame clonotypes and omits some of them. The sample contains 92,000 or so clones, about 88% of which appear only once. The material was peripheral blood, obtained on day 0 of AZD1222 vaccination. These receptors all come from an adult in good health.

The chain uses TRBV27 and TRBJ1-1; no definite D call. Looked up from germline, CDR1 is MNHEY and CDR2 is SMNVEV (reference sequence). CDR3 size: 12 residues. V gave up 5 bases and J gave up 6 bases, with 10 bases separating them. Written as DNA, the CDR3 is TGTGCCAGCAGTCCCAATCGGGCTGAAGCTTTCTTT. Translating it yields CASSPNRAEAFF.

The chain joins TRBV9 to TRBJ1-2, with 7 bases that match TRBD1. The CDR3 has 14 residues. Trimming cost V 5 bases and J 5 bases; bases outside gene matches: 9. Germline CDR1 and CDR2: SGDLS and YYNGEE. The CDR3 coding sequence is TGTGCCAGCAGTGCGACAGGGAGTAGGTATGGCTACACCTTC. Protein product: CASSATGSRYGYTF.

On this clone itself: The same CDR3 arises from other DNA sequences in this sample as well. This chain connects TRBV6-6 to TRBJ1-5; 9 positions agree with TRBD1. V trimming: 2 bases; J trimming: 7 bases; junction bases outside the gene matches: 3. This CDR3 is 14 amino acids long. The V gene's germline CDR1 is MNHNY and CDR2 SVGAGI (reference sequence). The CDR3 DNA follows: TGTGCCAGCAGTTACAGGGACAGGGACCAGCCCCAGCATTTT. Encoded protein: CASSYRDRDQPQHF.

The CDR3 coding sequence is TGCGCCAGCAGCCAAGAAGGTGAAAAACTGTTTTTT. Translation gives CASSQEGEKLFF. The chain couples TRBV4-1 to TRBJ1-4; no clear D gene. This CDR3 region has 12 residues. The germline V gene has CDR1 MGHRA and CDR2 YSYEKL. V was shortened by 0 bases and J by 7 bases, with 3 bases between the two germline ends.

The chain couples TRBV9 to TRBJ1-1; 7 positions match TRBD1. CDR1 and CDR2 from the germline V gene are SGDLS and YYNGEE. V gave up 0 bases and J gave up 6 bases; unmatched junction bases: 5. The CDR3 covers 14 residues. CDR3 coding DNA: TGTGCCAGCAGCGTAGGGACAGGCGGAGCTGAAGCTTTCTTT. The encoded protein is CASSVGTGGAEAFF. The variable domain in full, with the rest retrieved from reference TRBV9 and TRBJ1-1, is DSGVTQTPKHLITATGQRVTLRCSPRSGDLSVYWYQQSLDQGLQFLIQYYNGEERAKGNILERFSAQQFPDLHSELNLSSLELGDSALYFCASSVGTGGAEAFFGQGTRLTVV.

CDR3 amino acids: CATSRRGRSTDTQYF. CDR3 DNA sequence: TGTGCCACCAGCAGACGTGGACGGAGCACAGATACGCAGTATTTT. The rearrangement links TRBV15 to TRBJ2-3; D gene unclear. Per germline, CDR1 LNHNV and CDR2 YYDKDF (reference sequence). The CDR3 has 15 amino acids. The V end lost 2 bases, the J end lost 0 bases, and 9 bases lay between the germline ends.

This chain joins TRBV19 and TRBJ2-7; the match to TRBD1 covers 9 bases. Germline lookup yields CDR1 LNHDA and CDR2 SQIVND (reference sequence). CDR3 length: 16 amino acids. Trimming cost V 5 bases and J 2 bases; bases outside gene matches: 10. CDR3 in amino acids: CASSARTGEAPYEQYF. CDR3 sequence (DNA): TGTGCCAGTAGTGCCCGGACAGGGGAAGCCCCCTACGAGCAGTACTTC.

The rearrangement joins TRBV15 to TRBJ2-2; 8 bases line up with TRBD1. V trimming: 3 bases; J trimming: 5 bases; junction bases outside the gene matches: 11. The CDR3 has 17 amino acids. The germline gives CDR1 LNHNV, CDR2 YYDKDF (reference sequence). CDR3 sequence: CATSRDQGARSTGELFF. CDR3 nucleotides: TGTGCCACCAGCAGGGACCAGGGGGCGCGAAGTACCGGGGAGCTGTTTTTT.

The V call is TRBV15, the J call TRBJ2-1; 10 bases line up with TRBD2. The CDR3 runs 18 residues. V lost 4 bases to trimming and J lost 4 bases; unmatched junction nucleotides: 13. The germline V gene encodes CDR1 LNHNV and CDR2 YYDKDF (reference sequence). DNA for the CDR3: TGTGCCACCAGCAAGCGGACTAGCGGCGTAAGCTTGTACAATGAGCAGTTCTTC. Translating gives CATSKRTSGVSLYNEQFF.

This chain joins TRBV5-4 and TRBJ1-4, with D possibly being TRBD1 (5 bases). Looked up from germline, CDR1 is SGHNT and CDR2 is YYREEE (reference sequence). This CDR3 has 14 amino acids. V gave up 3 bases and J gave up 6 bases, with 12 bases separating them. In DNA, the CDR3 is TGTGCCAGCAGCTCTGGGGCCTCCCATGAAAAACTGTTTTTT. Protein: CASSSGASHEKLFF.

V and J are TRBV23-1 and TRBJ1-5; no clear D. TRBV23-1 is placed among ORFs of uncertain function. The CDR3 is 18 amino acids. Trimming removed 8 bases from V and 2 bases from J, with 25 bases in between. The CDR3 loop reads CASGPQRSGSRGNQPQHF. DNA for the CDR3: TGCGCCAGCGGACCTCAGCGGTCGGGCTCCCGGGGCAATCAGCCCCAGCATTTT.

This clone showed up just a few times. The CDR3 reads CASSDGLAGDTQYF. CDR3 in DNA: TGTGCCAGCAGTGACGGACTTGCCGGAGATACGCAGTATTTT. The rearrangement joins TRBV6-1 to TRBJ2-3; tentatively, D is TRBD2 (5 bases). Trimming shortened V by 3 bases and J by 5 bases, and 12 bases separated the two germline ends. Germline CDR1 and CDR2: MNHNS and SASEGT. This CDR3 spans 14 amino acids.